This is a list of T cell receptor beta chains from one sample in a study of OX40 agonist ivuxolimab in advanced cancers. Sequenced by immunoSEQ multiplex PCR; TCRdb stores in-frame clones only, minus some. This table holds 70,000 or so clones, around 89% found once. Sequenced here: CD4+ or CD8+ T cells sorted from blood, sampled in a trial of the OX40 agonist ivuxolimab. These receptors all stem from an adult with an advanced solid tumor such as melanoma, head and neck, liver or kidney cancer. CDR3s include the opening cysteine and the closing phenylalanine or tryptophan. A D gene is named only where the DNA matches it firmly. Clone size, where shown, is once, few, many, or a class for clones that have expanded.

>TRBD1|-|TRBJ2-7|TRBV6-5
TGTGCCAGCGTAAGTCAGGGGGCGCGAGGGGCTGAGCAGTACTTC
CASVSQGARGAEQYF
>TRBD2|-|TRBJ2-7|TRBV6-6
TGTGCCAGCAGTTACAGCGGGAGACACCCAACCTACGAGCAGTACTTC
CASSYSGRHPTYEQYF
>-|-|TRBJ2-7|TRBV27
TGTGCCAGCAGTTCCAGGGGATCCTACGAGCAGTACTTC
CASSSRGSYEQYF
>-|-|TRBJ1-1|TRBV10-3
TGTGCCATCAGTGTACTGGGGGGAAACACTGAAGCTTTCTTT
CAISVLGGNTEAFF
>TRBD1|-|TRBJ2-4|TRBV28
TGTGCCAGCAGTCCAAGGGACAGGGCTATTCAGTACTTC
CASSPRDRAIQYF
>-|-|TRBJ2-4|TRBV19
TGTGCCAGTAGCGGGACTCCTAACCCTAAGATTCAGTACTTC
CASSGTPNPKIQYF
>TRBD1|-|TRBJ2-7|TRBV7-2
TGTGCCAGCAGAAAAGGGGGCGCCATAGGGAACGAGCAGTACTTC
CASRKGGAIGNEQYF
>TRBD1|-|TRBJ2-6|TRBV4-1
TGCGCCAGCAGTTCACCGGGACAGGGGACACCGGCTGGGGCCAACGTCCTGACTTTC
CASSSPGQGTPAGANVLTF
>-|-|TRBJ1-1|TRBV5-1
TGCGCCAGCAGCCCTTCGACGGCGACAATCCAAACCTTCTTT
CASSPSTATIQTFF
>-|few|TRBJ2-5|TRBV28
TGTGCCAGCAGCGTTAGCGGAGCCCGTCAAGAGACCCAGTACTTC
CASSVSGARQETQYF
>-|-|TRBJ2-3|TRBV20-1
TGCAGTGCTCACCTGGATACGCAGTATTTT
CSAHLDTQYF
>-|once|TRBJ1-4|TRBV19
TGTGCCAGTAGTTTGGGACACACTAATGAAAAACTGTTTTTT
CASSLGHTNEKLFF
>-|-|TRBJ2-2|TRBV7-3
TGTGCCAGCAGCCCCCAGGGACGTACGAACACCGGGGAGCTGTTTTTT
CASSPQGRTNTGELFF
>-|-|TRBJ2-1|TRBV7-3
TGTGCCAGCGGTGTTTCACGGGAGAGCAATGAGCAGTTCTTC
CASGVSRESNEQFF
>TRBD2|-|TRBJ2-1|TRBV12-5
TGTGCTAGTGGTTCGCCCGGGACTAGCGAACAGTTCTTC
CASGSPGTSEQFF
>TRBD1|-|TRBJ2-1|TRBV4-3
TGCGCCAGCAGCCAAGTGCGGACAGGGCGCAATGAGCAGTTCTTC
CASSQVRTGRNEQFF
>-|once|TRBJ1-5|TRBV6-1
TGTGCCAGCAGTGACGGCATCGAGAGGTATCAGCCCCAGCATTTT
CASSDGIERYQPQHF
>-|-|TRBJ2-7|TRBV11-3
TGTGCCAGCAGCTTAGGGTATTCCTACGAGCAGTACTTC
CASSLGYSYEQYF
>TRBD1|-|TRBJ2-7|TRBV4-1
TGCGCCAGCAGCCAAGGACAGGGCTCTGCCTACGAGCAGTACTTC
CASSQGQGSAYEQYF
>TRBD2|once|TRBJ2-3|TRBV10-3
TGTGCCATCACAGCGGGACCAGATACGCAGTATTTT
CAITAGPDTQYF
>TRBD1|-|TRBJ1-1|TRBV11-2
TGTGCCAGCAGCTCCTCTATAGCGCAGGGGGCAATGCGTGAAGCTTTCTTT
CASSSSIAQGAMREAFF
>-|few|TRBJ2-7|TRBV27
TGTGCCAGCAGTCCCTCGGCGCGTCAGTATTCCTACGAGCAGTACTTC
CASSPSARQYSYEQYF
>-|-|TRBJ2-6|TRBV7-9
TGTGCCAGCAGCTTAGGGGGTGTATGGCCTGGGGCCAACGTCCTGACTTTC
CASSLGGVWPGANVLTF
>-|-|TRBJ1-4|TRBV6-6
TGTGCCAGCACCGCTCGGGTAAATGAAAAACTGTTTTTT
CASTARVNEKLFF
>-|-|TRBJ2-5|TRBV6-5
TGTGCCAGTAGACAGGGAGGGAGTGTGACCCAGTACTTC
CASRQGGSVTQYF
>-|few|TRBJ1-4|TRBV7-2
TGTGCCAGCAGCTTAACAGATGAAAAACTGTTTTTT
CASSLTDEKLFF
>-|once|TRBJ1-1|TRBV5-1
TGCGCCAGCAGCCTCTGGGGCAACACTGAAGCTTTCTTT
CASSLWGNTEAFF
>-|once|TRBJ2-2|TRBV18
TGTGCCAGCTCAAATCAGGGCACCGGGGAGCTGTTTTTT
CASSNQGTGELFF
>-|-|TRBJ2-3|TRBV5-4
TGTGCCAGCAGCTTGGATTCCAAGGGTACGCAGTATTTT
CASSLDSKGTQYF
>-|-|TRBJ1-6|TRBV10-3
TGTGCCATCAGTCTACAGGGTTCTAATTCACCCCTCCACTTT
CAISLQGSNSPLHF
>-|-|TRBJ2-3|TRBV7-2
TGTGCCAGCAGCGTAAGACTTAGCACAGATACGCAGTATTTT
CASSVRLSTDTQYF
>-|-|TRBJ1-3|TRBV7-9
TGTGCCAGCACCACTGGCGGCAGCTCTGGAAACACCATATATTTT
CASTTGGSSGNTIYF
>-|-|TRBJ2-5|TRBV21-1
TGTGCCAGCAGCCAAACCCCCAGGGTTGAGACCCAGTACTTC
CASSQTPRVETQYF
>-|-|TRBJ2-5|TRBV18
TGTGCCAGCTCACCTTGGGATCCAGGGGAGACCCAGTACTTC
CASSPWDPGETQYF
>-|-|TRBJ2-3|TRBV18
TGTGCCAGCTTATCGACCGGGCCAGGAACAGATACGCAGTATTTT
CASLSTGPGTDTQYF
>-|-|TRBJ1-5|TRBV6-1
TGTGCCAGCAATCCCACTGCCGGGAATCAGCCCCAGCATTTT
CASNPTAGNQPQHF
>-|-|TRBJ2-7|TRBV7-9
TGTGCCAGCAGCCCCTGGCCTGATACCTACGAGCAGTACTTC
CASSPWPDTYEQYF
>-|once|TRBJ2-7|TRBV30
TGTGCCTGGAGACGACCTGACAGGTCCTACGAGCAGTACTTC
CAWRRPDRSYEQYF
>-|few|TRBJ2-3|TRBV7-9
TGTGCCAGCAGCTTAGATGGGGGCCCCGGAGATACGCAGTATTTT
CASSLDGGPGDTQYF
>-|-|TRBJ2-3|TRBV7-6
TGTGCCAGCAGCTTAGCCCCGAGCACAGATACGCAGTATTTT
CASSLAPSTDTQYF
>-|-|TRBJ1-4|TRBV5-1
TGCGCCAGCAGCTTGGGGGCAGGGGTAGGCGAAAAACTGTTTTTT
CASSLGAGVGEKLFF
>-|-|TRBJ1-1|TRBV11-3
TGTGCCAGCAGCTCCGGACGTAATGAAGCTTTCTTT
CASSSGRNEAFF
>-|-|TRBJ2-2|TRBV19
TGTGCCAGTAGTATACAGTTGCACGGGGAGCTGTTTTTT
CASSIQLHGELFF
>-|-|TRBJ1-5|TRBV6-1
TGTGCCAGCAGTGAAAATCCCCCCAGGGGACATAGCAATCAGCCCCAGCATTTT
CASSENPPRGHSNQPQHF
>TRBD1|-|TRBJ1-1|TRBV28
TGTGCCAGCAGTTTCACAGGGGCCAAGAGCACTGAAGCTTTCTTT
CASSFTGAKSTEAFF
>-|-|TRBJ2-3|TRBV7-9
TGTGCCAGCAGCTTGGCGAGTTTTAATCCAGATACGCAGTATTTT
CASSLASFNPDTQYF
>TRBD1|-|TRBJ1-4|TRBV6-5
TGTGCCAGCAGTTATTCCGGGACAGGGGCCGAAAAACTGTTTTTT
CASSYSGTGAEKLFF
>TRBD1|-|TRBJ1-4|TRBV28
TGTGCCAGCAGTTTGGTCAGGGGGCCTGAAAAACTGTTTTTT
CASSLVRGPEKLFF
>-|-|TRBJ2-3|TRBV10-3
TGTGCCATCAGTGAGTCGTTAGGCTCAACGGATACGCAGTATTTT
CAISESLGSTDTQYF
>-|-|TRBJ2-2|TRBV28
TGTGCCAGCAGTTTTATCGGGGAGCTGTTTTTT
CASSFIGELFF
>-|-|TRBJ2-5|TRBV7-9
TGTGCCAGCAGCGTACCAGGGGTATCCCAAGAGACCCAGTACTTC
CASSVPGVSQETQYF
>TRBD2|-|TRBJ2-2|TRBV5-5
TGTGCCAGCAGCTCCACGGGAGGGCCGAGCACCGGGGAGCTGTTTTTT
CASSSTGGPSTGELFF
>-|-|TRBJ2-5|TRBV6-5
TGTGCCAGCAGTTACCGGCCTCAAGAGACCCAGTACTTC
CASSYRPQETQYF